This section outlines one T cell receptor (beta chain) sequence together with its context. The antigen remains undetermined. Assay: immunoSEQ multiplex PCR; the TCRdb copy retains only in-frame clones and omits some. Of more than 35,000 clones in the sample, approximately 85% were seen once. This entry is derived from a study of a mutant IDH1 vaccine in newly diagnosed glioma. Time point here: week 5, during vaccination. Every vaccination contained 300 ug of the mutant IDH1 20-mer peptide and was paired with topical imiquimod. The germline V gene encodes CDR1 MGHRA and CDR2 YSYEKL. The CDR3 length is 15 residues. V lost 4 bases to trimming and J lost 0 bases, with 9 bases between them. Findings and limits, study-wide: Researchers report vaccine-induced immune responses in approximately 93% of patients.

The V call is TRBV4-1, the J call TRBJ2-2; D may be TRBD2 (6 bases). The sequence derives from a man aged 35 to 55 with glioma. Sequenced material: PBMCs, taken from a glioma patient whose treatment included an IDH1 peptide vaccine. CDR3 sequence reads: CASSPGGTNTGELFF. Here the CDR3 DNA reads TGCGCCAGCAGCCCTGGGGGGACGAACACCGGGGAGCTGTTTTTT.